This TCR beta chain was captured by sequencing in a study of shared clonotypes between healthy human individuals. Trimming at V came to 4 bases and at J to 4 bases, leaving 3 bases not matched to a gene. Germline V gives CDR1 MNHNY, CDR2 SVGAGI (reference sequence). The CDR3 runs 14 residues. Overall study results and limits: Tissue TCR repertoires likely differ from these blood-only repertoires. The donor pool, a small one, limited the genetic and exposure-history diversity represented. Clonotype sharing across donors was expected to vary with sequencing depth.

Method: immunoSEQ multiplex PCR; TCRdb's copy keeps in-frame clones and lacks some. Of hundreds of thousands of clones listed, around 76% are singletons. Note on this clone: Antigen specificity is unknown. The same CDR3 is also encoded by other DNA sequences in this sample.

Each sample came from a Caucasian adult donor living in Nashville, Tennessee. The chain is built from TRBV6-6 and TRBJ1-4; 7 bases map to TRBD1. The sequence derives from a woman between 35 and 50 years old in good health. Some clones in this sample may be carry-over from other donors' samples. Input material: PBMCs. CDR3 in amino acids: CASSSGQDNEKLFF. CDR3 nucleotides: TGTGCCAGCAGTTCAGGACAGGATAATGAAAAACTGTTTTTT.